This TCR beta chain is drawn from a study of radiotherapy plus CTLA-4 blockade in lung cancer. Points from the study as a whole: Radiotherapy was combined with ipilimumab, and tumor-derived TCR clones then expanded in blood.

Germline V CDR1 and CDR2: MNHNS, SASEGT. The CDR3 is 15 residues long. The ends were cut back, 7 bases at V and 0 bases at J, with 16 bases in the middle. Using immunoSEQ multiplex PCR, the repertoire was profiled, and TCRdb retains in-frame clones only, with some absent. The table has some 71,000 clones, around 77% seen once. Note on this clone: Antigen: not known.

V and J are TRBV6-1 and TRBJ2-7; D ambiguous. The TCR sequence derives from a human donor with non-small cell lung cancer whose response to radiotherapy plus ipilimumab could not be evaluated. Some clones in this sample may be carry-over from other donors' samples. The sample in question was peripheral blood, obtained from a patient treated with radiotherapy plus ipilimumab. In DNA form, the CDR3 reads TGTGCCAGCATGAGGATGGCCTTTCCCTCCTACGAGCAGTACTTC. It specifies CASMRMAFPSYEQYF.